A selection of T cell receptor beta chains follows, all from one sample in a study of T cell responses to AZD1222 COVID-19 vaccine. Profiling relied on immunoSEQ multiplex PCR, and the TCRdb table lists in-frame clones only, not all of them. The sample lists roughly 200,000 clones, roughly 94% occurring once. The sequencing here drew on peripheral blood, taken 28 days after the second dose of the MenACWY control vaccine. The receptors come from an adult who received the MenACWY meningococcal vaccine as a control. Both conserved end residues are part of each CDR3. The D gene is left open where the match is weak. Only some rows state a clone size, as once, few, many or a class for expanded clones.

CDR3aa: CASSATWGQSYEQYF
CDR3nt: TGTGCCAGCAGCGCCACTTGGGGACAGTCCTACGAGCAGTACTTC
d_gene: TRBD1
j_gene: TRBJ2-7
v_gene: TRBV13
abundance: NA
len: 15

CDR3aa: CASRGGGRTEAFF
CDR3nt: TGTGCCAGCAGGGGGGGCGGGCGAACTGAAGCTTTCTTT
d_gene: NA
j_gene: TRBJ1-1
v_gene: TRBV28
abundance: few
len: 13

CDR3aa: CASSIGRARSSYEQYF
CDR3nt: TGTGCCAGCAGTATCGGACGGGCTAGGAGCTCCTACGAGCAGTACTTC
d_gene: NA
j_gene: TRBJ2-7
v_gene: TRBV27
abundance: once
len: 16

CDR3aa: CASSLAGPLDGYTF
CDR3nt: TGTGCCAGCAGCTTGGCAGGGCCCCTAGATGGCTACACCTTC
d_gene: NA
j_gene: TRBJ1-2
v_gene: TRBV5-6
abundance: few
len: 14

CDR3aa: CATSREGRDGYEQYF
CDR3nt: TGTGCCACCAGCAGAGAAGGCCGGGACGGGTACGAGCAGTACTTC
d_gene: NA
j_gene: TRBJ2-7
v_gene: TRBV15
abundance: NA
len: 15

CDR3aa: CASRPALWGRWEKLFF
CDR3nt: TGTGCCAGCAGACCGGCGTTGTGGGGGCGCTGGGAAAAACTGTTTTTT
d_gene: NA
j_gene: TRBJ1-4
v_gene: TRBV21-1
abundance: NA
len: 16

CDR3aa: CSATGMGSEKLFF
CDR3nt: TGCAGCGCAACAGGGATGGGTAGTGAAAAACTGTTTTTT
d_gene: NA
j_gene: TRBJ1-4
v_gene: TRBV29-1
abundance: NA
len: 13

CDR3aa: CASSPAGGSTDTQYF
CDR3nt: TGTGCCAGCAGCCCCGCGGGTGGTAGCACAGATACGCAGTATTTT
d_gene: NA
j_gene: TRBJ2-3
v_gene: TRBV5-6
abundance: NA
len: 15

CDR3aa: CASSPLTVQETQYF
CDR3nt: TGTGCCAGCAGCCCATTGACGGTTCAAGAGACCCAGTACTTC
d_gene: NA
j_gene: TRBJ2-5
v_gene: TRBV6-5
abundance: NA
len: 14

CDR3aa: CASSEYGTYEQYF
CDR3nt: TGCGCCAGCAGTGAGTACGGAACCTACGAGCAGTACTTC
d_gene: NA
j_gene: TRBJ2-7
v_gene: TRBV10-2
abundance: few
len: 13

CDR3aa: CASSLVGTGDTGELFF
CDR3nt: TGTGCCAGCAGCTTGGTAGGGACAGGGGACACCGGGGAGCTGTTTTTT
d_gene: TRBD1
j_gene: TRBJ2-2
v_gene: TRBV5-6
abundance: NA
len: 16

CDR3aa: CASSEGGDTGELFF
CDR3nt: TGTGCCAGCAGTGAAGGGGGCGACACCGGGGAGCTGTTTTTT
d_gene: TRBD1
j_gene: TRBJ2-2
v_gene: TRBV6-4
abundance: NA
len: 14

CDR3aa: CATSDRRQITDTQYF
CDR3nt: TGTGCCACCAGTGATCGACGACAGATCACAGATACGCAGTATTTT
d_gene: NA
j_gene: TRBJ2-3
v_gene: TRBV24-1
abundance: NA
len: 15

CDR3aa: CASSPAGVDNEQFF
CDR3nt: TGTGCCAGCTCACCAGCAGGGGTCGACAATGAGCAGTTCTTC
d_gene: NA
j_gene: TRBJ2-1
v_gene: TRBV18
abundance: NA
len: 14

CDR3aa: CASSQGSRRGYTF
CDR3nt: TGTGCCAGCAGCCAAGGATCTCGCAGGGGCTACACCTTC
d_gene: NA
j_gene: TRBJ1-2
v_gene: TRBV14
abundance: NA
len: 13

CDR3aa: CASSYHRVNSPLHF
CDR3nt: TGTGCCAGCAGTTACCACAGGGTTAATTCACCCCTCCACTTT
d_gene: NA
j_gene: TRBJ1-6
v_gene: TRBV6-5
abundance: NA
len: 14

CDR3aa: CASSLPPRTGAGEKLFF
CDR3nt: TGTGCCAGCAGTTTACCCCCCCGGACAGGGGCCGGCGAAAAACTGTTTTTT
d_gene: TRBD1
j_gene: TRBJ1-4
v_gene: TRBV28
abundance: NA
len: 17

CDR3aa: CASSLGGASDTQYF
CDR3nt: TGCGCCAGCAGCTTGGGGGGAGCTTCAGATACGCAGTATTTT
d_gene: NA
j_gene: TRBJ2-3
v_gene: TRBV5-1
abundance: NA
len: 14

CDR3aa: CASSQEGRGRTTDTQYF
CDR3nt: TGCGCCAGCAGCCAAGAGGGCAGGGGGCGTACCACAGATACGCAGTATTTT
d_gene: TRBD1
j_gene: TRBJ2-3
v_gene: TRBV4-1
abundance: NA
len: 17

CDR3aa: CASSDGPGTEGNQPQHF
CDR3nt: TGTGCCAGCAGTGACGGGCCTGGGACCGAGGGTAATCAGCCCCAGCATTTT
d_gene: NA
j_gene: TRBJ1-5
v_gene: TRBV6-1
abundance: NA
len: 17

CDR3aa: CASSLARGTEAFF
CDR3nt: TGTGCCAGCAGCTTAGCCAGGGGTACTGAAGCTTTCTTT
d_gene: NA
j_gene: TRBJ1-1
v_gene: TRBV7-6
abundance: NA
len: 13

CDR3aa: CASSHTRNEQFF
CDR3nt: TGTGCCAGCAGCCACACTAGAAATGAGCAGTTCTTC
d_gene: NA
j_gene: TRBJ2-1
v_gene: TRBV27
abundance: NA
len: 12

CDR3aa: CAITGAGEAFF
CDR3nt: TGTGCCATTACAGGGGCAGGTGAAGCTTTCTTT
d_gene: TRBD1
j_gene: TRBJ1-1
v_gene: TRBV10-3
abundance: NA
len: 11

CDR3aa: CASRQNTGELFF
CDR3nt: TGTGCCAGCAGGCAGAACACCGGGGAGCTGTTTTTT
d_gene: NA
j_gene: TRBJ2-2
v_gene: TRBV2
abundance: NA
len: 12

CDR3aa: CASSLIRTSETQYF
CDR3nt: TGTGCCAGCAGCTTGATCAGAACGTCCGAGACCCAGTACTTC
d_gene: NA
j_gene: TRBJ2-5
v_gene: TRBV7-8
abundance: NA
len: 14

CDR3aa: CASSPLGQGMDTQYF
CDR3nt: TGTGCCAGCAGCCCACTGGGACAGGGAATGGATACGCAGTATTTT
d_gene: TRBD1
j_gene: TRBJ2-3
v_gene: TRBV7-2
abundance: NA
len: 15

CDR3aa: CASSRSGGGDSPLHF
CDR3nt: TGTGCCAGCAGTCGCTCCGGGGGGGGTGATTCACCCCTCCACTTT
d_gene: NA
j_gene: TRBJ1-6
v_gene: TRBV6-5
abundance: NA
len: 15

CDR3aa: CASSLSGLAGGPQFF
CDR3nt: TGTGCCAGCAGTTTATCGGGACTAGCGGGAGGGCCCCAGTTCTTC
d_gene: TRBD2
j_gene: TRBJ2-1
v_gene: TRBV27
abundance: NA
len: 15

CDR3aa: CSANGQGTDTQYF
CDR3nt: TGCAGCGCAAACGGACAGGGCACAGATACGCAGTATTTT
d_gene: TRBD1
j_gene: TRBJ2-3
v_gene: TRBV29-1
abundance: NA
len: 13

CDR3aa: CASRGRGPSTDTQYF
CDR3nt: TGTGCCAGCAGGGGCAGGGGTCCTAGCACAGATACGCAGTATTTT
d_gene: NA
j_gene: TRBJ2-3
v_gene: TRBV2
abundance: NA
len: 15

CDR3aa: CASSQAGQSSYNSPLHF
CDR3nt: TGTGCCAGCAGCCAGGCTGGACAGAGCTCCTATAATTCACCCCTCCACTTT
d_gene: NA
j_gene: TRBJ1-6
v_gene: TRBV7-9
abundance: NA
len: 17

CDR3aa: CAWSVRGQVNTEAFF
CDR3nt: TGTGCCTGGAGTGTACGGGGACAAGTTAACACTGAAGCTTTCTTT
d_gene: NA
j_gene: TRBJ1-1
v_gene: TRBV30
abundance: NA
len: 15

CDR3aa: CATSPTGASSYEQYF
CDR3nt: TGTGCCACCAGCCCTACAGGGGCTAGCTCCTACGAGCAGTACTTC
d_gene: TRBD1
j_gene: TRBJ2-7
v_gene: TRBV24-1
abundance: NA
len: 15

CDR3aa: CASSLSGGVEHEQFF
CDR3nt: TGTGCCAGCAGTTTGAGCGGGGGGGTTGAGCATGAGCAGTTCTTC
d_gene: TRBD2
j_gene: TRBJ2-1
v_gene: TRBV28
abundance: NA
len: 15

CDR3aa: CASSATGGAGGTYEQYF
CDR3nt: TGTGCCAGCAGCGCGACCGGGGGAGCGGGGGGCACCTACGAGCAGTACTTC
d_gene: TRBD2
j_gene: TRBJ2-7
v_gene: TRBV7-2
abundance: NA
len: 17

CDR3aa: CASKVSYNEQFF
CDR3nt: TGTGCCAGCAAGGTCTCCTACAATGAGCAGTTCTTC
d_gene: NA
j_gene: TRBJ2-1
v_gene: TRBV2
abundance: NA
len: 12

CDR3aa: CASRDTEAFF
CDR3nt: TGTGCCAGCAGGGACACTGAAGCTTTCTTT
d_gene: NA
j_gene: TRBJ1-1
v_gene: TRBV7-6
abundance: NA
len: 10

CDR3aa: CASSLGLAGGLSTDTQYF
CDR3nt: TGCGCCAGCAGCTTGGGCCTAGCGGGAGGCCTTAGCACAGATACGCAGTATTTT
d_gene: TRBD2
j_gene: TRBJ2-3
v_gene: TRBV5-1
abundance: NA
len: 18

CDR3aa: CASSLLQGLNTEAFF
CDR3nt: TGTGCCAGCAGTTTATTACAGGGGTTGAACACTGAAGCTTTCTTT
d_gene: TRBD1
j_gene: TRBJ1-1
v_gene: TRBV28
abundance: NA
len: 15

CDR3aa: CASSPLPGLAGVGNEQFF
CDR3nt: TGTGCCAGCAGCCCCCTACCGGGACTAGCGGGAGTTGGGAATGAGCAGTTCTTC
d_gene: TRBD2
j_gene: TRBJ2-1
v_gene: TRBV7-3
abundance: few
len: 18

CDR3aa: CASPLRGGAPDTQYF
CDR3nt: TGTGCCAGCCCCCTCCGCGGGGGGGCCCCAGATACGCAGTATTTT
d_gene: TRBD2
j_gene: TRBJ2-3
v_gene: TRBV2
abundance: NA
len: 15

CDR3aa: CATGGHYGYTF
CDR3nt: TGTGCCACCGGCGGGCACTATGGCTACACCTTC
d_gene: NA
j_gene: TRBJ1-2
v_gene: TRBV12-3/TRBV12-4
abundance: NA
len: 11

CDR3aa: CASSLGLAGGLSYNEQFF
CDR3nt: TGTGCCAGCAGCTTAGGACTAGCGGGAGGTCTCTCCTACAATGAGCAGTTCTTC
d_gene: TRBD2
j_gene: TRBJ2-1
v_gene: TRBV7-9
abundance: NA
len: 18

CDR3aa: CASSLGTGTNQPQHF
CDR3nt: TGCGCCAGCAGCTTGGGGACAGGGACGAATCAGCCCCAGCATTTT
d_gene: TRBD1
j_gene: TRBJ1-5
v_gene: TRBV5-1
abundance: NA
len: 15

CDR3aa: CASQQESSYEQYF
CDR3nt: TGTGCCAGCCAACAGGAGAGCTCCTACGAGCAGTACTTC
d_gene: NA
j_gene: TRBJ2-7
v_gene: TRBV7-9
abundance: NA
len: 13

CDR3aa: CASSRVSRRSNTDTQYF
CDR3nt: TGTGCCAGCAGCCGCGTCTCCCGCCGTTCTAATACAGATACGCAGTATTTT
d_gene: NA
j_gene: TRBJ2-3
v_gene: TRBV5-4
abundance: NA
len: 17